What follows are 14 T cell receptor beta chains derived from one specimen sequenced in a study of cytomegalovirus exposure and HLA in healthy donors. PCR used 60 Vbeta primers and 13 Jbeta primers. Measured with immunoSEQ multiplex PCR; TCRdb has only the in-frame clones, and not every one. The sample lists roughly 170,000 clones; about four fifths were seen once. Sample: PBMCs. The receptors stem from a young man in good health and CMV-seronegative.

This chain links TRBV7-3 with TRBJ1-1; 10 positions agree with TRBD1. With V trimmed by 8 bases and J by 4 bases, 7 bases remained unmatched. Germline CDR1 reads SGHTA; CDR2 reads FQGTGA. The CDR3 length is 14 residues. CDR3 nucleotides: TGTGCCAGCCGACGGGACAGGGGTAGCACTGAAGCTTTCTTT. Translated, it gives CASRRDRGSTEAFF.

CDR3 sequence: CASSRTSGGEETQYF. The CDR3, as DNA: TGCGCCAGCAGCCGGACTAGCGGGGGGGAGGAGACCCAGTACTTC. The chain carries TRBV5-1 and TRBJ2-5, with TRBD2 matching 15 bases. This CDR3 contains 15 residues. Trimming took 4 bases from V and 5 from J; bases not matched to a gene: 3. Germline assignment: CDR1 SGHRS and CDR2 YFSETQ. Drawing the rest from reference TRBV5-1 and TRBJ2-5, the complete variable domain is KAGVTQTPRYLIKTRGQQVTLSCSPISGHRSVSWYQQTPGQGLQFLFEYFSETQRNKGNFPGRFSGRQFSNSRSEMNVSTLELGDSALYLCASSRTSGGEETQYFGPGTRLLVL.

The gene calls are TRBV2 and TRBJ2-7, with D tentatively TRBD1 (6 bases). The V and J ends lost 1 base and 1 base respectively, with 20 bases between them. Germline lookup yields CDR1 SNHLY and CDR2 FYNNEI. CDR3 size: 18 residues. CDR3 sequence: CASSEGWGPDQGSYEQYF. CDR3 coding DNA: TGTGCCAGCAGTGAAGGTTGGGGACCCGACCAGGGGTCCTACGAGCAGTACTTC.

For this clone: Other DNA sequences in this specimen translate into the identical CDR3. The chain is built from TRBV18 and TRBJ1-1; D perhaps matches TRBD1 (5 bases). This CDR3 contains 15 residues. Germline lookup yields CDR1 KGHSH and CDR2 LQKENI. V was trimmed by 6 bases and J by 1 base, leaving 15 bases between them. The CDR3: CASSADTAWNTEAFF. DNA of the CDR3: TGTGCCAGCTCGGCGGACACTGCCTGGAACACTGAAGCTTTCTTT.

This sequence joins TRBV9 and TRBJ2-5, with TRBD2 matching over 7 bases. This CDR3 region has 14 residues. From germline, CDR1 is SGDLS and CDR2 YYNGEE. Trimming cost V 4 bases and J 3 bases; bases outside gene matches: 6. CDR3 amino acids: CASSPGGSKETQYF. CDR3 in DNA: TGTGCCAGCAGCCCGGGCGGGAGTAAAGAGACCCAGTACTTC.

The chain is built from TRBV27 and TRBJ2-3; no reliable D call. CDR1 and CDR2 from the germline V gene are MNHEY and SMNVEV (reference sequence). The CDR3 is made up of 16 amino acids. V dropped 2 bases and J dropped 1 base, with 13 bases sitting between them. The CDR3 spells CASSLIVPEGTDTQYF. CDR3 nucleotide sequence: TGTGCCAGCAGTTTAATAGTGCCCGAGGGCACAGATACGCAGTATTTT.

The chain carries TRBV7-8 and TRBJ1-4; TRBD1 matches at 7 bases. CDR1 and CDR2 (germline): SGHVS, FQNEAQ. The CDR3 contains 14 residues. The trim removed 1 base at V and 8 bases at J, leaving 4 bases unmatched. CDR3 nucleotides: TGTGCCAGCAGCTTAGGGACAGGAGTCGAAAAACTGTTTTTT. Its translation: CASSLGTGVEKLFF.

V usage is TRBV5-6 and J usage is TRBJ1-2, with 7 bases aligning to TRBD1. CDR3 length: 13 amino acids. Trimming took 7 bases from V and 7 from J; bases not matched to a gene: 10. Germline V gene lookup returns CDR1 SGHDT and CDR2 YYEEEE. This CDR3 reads CASQDRKGGGYTF. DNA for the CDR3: TGTGCCAGCCAGGACAGGAAAGGAGGTGGCTACACCTTC.

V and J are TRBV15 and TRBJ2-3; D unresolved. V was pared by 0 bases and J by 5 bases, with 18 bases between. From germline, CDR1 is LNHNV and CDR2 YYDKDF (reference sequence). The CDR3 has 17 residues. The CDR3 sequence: CATSRDLGYLPQDTQYF. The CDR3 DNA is TGTGCCACCAGCAGAGATCTAGGCTACCTACCACAAGATACGCAGTATTTT.

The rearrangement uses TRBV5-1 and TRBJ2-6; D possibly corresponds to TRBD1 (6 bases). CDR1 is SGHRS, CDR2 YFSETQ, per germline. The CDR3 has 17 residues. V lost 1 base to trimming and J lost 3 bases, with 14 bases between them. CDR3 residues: CASSLTGYHGGANVLTF. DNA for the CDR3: TGCGCCAGCAGCTTGACAGGGTACCATGGTGGGGCCAACGTCCTGACTTTC.

In DNA form, the CDR3 reads TGTGCCACCAGCAGAGATCTGACTAGCTCCTACGAGCAGTACTTC. It is translated as CATSRDLTSSYEQYF. This sequence joins TRBV15 and TRBJ2-7, with D possibly TRBD2 on 6 matching bases. The CDR3 consists of 15 residues. The V end lost 0 bases, the J end lost 0 bases, and 9 bases lay between the germline ends. The germline V gene encodes CDR1 LNHNV and CDR2 YYDKDF (reference sequence). Combining the CDR3 with reference TRBV15 and TRBJ2-7 gives the whole variable domain DAMVIQNPRYQVTQFGKPVTLSCSQTLNHNVMYWYQQKSSQAPKLLFHYYDKDFNNEADTPDNFQSRRPNTSFCFLDIRSPGLGDTAMYLCATSRDLTSSYEQYFGPGTRLTVT.

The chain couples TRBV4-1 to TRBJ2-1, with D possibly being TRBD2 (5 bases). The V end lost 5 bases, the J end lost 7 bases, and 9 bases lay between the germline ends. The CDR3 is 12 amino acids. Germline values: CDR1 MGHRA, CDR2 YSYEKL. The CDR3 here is CASSDPGNEQFF. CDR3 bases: TGCGCCAGCAGCGATCCGGGAAATGAGCAGTTCTTC.

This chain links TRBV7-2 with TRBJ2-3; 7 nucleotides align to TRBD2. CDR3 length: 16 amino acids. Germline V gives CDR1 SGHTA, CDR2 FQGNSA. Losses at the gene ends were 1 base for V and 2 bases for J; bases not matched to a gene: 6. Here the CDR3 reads CASSLDASGLTDTQYF. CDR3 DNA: TGTGCCAGCAGCTTAGATGCTAGCGGCCTCACAGATACGCAGTATTTT.

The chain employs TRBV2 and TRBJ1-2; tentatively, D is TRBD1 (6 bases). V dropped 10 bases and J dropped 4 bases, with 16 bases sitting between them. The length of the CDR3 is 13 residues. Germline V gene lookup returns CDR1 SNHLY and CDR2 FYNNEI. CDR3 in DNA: TGTGCCATCCGGGACATAAGTTTCTATGGCTACACCTTC. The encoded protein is CAIRDISFYGYTF.